Listed below are T cell receptor beta chains from one sample, sequenced in a study of cytomegalovirus exposure and HLA in healthy donors. Repertoires were generated with immunoSEQ multiplex PCR, while TCRdb's copy carries only in-frame clones and drops some. Of 60,000 to 70,000 clones listed, 65% to 85% were seen once; the top ten hold about 3.2%. What was sequenced was PBMCs. The receptors originated from a woman aged 25 to 39 in good health and CMV-seronegative. Each CDR3 is given with its conserved first and last residue. D genes are given only for firm matches. Part of the rows lack a size; the others show once, few, many or a class for expanded clones.

J gene: TRBJ2-7
D gene: .
CDR3 length: 12
V gene: TRBV2
clone size: .
CDR3 DNA: TGTGCCAGCATTGGGGACATCTACGAGCAGTACTTC
CDR3 protein: CASIGDIYEQYF

J gene: TRBJ2-2
D gene: TRBD2
CDR3 length: 16
V gene: TRBV5-5
clone size: .
CDR3 DNA: TGTGCCAGCAGCCGTCTAGCGGGGGCGAACACCGGGGAGCTGTTTTTT
CDR3 protein: CASSRLAGANTGELFF

J gene: TRBJ2-1
D gene: .
CDR3 length: 17
V gene: TRBV9
clone size: .
CDR3 DNA: TGTGCCAGCAGCGTGAGATCTGGAGGAGGCTCCTACAATGAGCAGTTCTTC
CDR3 protein: CASSVRSGGGSYNEQFF

J gene: TRBJ2-7
D gene: TRBD2
CDR3 length: 15
V gene: TRBV5-1
clone size: .
CDR3 DNA: TGCGCCAGCAGCTTTAGTAGCGGGGGGTGGTACGAGCAGTACTTC
CDR3 protein: CASSFSSGGWYEQYF

J gene: TRBJ2-3
D gene: TRBD2
CDR3 length: 11
V gene: TRBV6-5
clone size: few
CDR3 DNA: TGTGCCAGCAGACTAGCGGAGGTACAACATTTT
CDR3 protein: CASRLAEVQHF

J gene: TRBJ2-5
D gene: .
CDR3 length: 12
V gene: TRBV11-2
clone size: .
CDR3 DNA: TGTGCCAGCAGCTCCGGGATAGAGACCCAGTACTTC
CDR3 protein: CASSSGIETQYF

J gene: TRBJ1-3
D gene: .
CDR3 length: 13
V gene: TRBV12-5
clone size: .
CDR3 DNA: TGTGCTAGTGGTCAGTATTCTGGAAACACCATATATTTT
CDR3 protein: CASGQYSGNTIYF

J gene: TRBJ2-7
D gene: .
CDR3 length: 14
V gene: TRBV18
clone size: .
CDR3 DNA: TGTGCCAGCTCCCCTGGGGCCCATCCTTACGAGCAGTACTTC
CDR3 protein: CASSPGAHPYEQYF

J gene: TRBJ2-5
D gene: TRBD2
CDR3 length: 18
V gene: TRBV5-1
clone size: .
CDR3 DNA: TGCGCCAGCCACCGACGGACTAGCGGGGGGCTTGGGGAGGAGACCCAGTACTTC
CDR3 protein: CASHRRTSGGLGEETQYF

J gene: TRBJ2-7
D gene: .
CDR3 length: 12
V gene: TRBV4-3
clone size: .
CDR3 DNA: TGCGCCAGCAGCCAGGACTTTGGAGAGCAGTACTTC
CDR3 protein: CASSQDFGEQYF

J gene: TRBJ1-4
D gene: TRBD1
CDR3 length: 14
V gene: TRBV7-9
clone size: .
CDR3 DNA: TGTGCCAGCAGCAACCGGGACAGAGACGAAAAACTGTTTTTT
CDR3 protein: CASSNRDRDEKLFF

J gene: TRBJ1-2
D gene: TRBD1
CDR3 length: 12
V gene: TRBV29-1
clone size: .
CDR3 DNA: TGCAGCGTTGAATTGACAGGGGATGGCTACACCTTC
CDR3 protein: CSVELTGDGYTF

J gene: TRBJ2-5
D gene: .
CDR3 length: 14
V gene: TRBV7-9
clone size: .
CDR3 DNA: TGTGCCAGCGGCTGGACTGGCGTTGAAGAGACCCAGTACTTC
CDR3 protein: CASGWTGVEETQYF

J gene: TRBJ1-1
D gene: TRBD1
CDR3 length: 15
V gene: TRBV9
clone size: .
CDR3 DNA: TGTGCCAGCAGCGTAGCACGACAGGGCTACACTGAAGCTTTCTTT
CDR3 protein: CASSVARQGYTEAFF

J gene: TRBJ1-1
D gene: .
CDR3 length: 15
V gene: TRBV5-1
clone size: .
CDR3 DNA: TGCGCCAGCAGCTTGTTCGCCACCAGAAACACTGAAGCTTTCTTT
CDR3 protein: CASSLFATRNTEAFF

J gene: TRBJ2-5
D gene: .
CDR3 length: 15
V gene: TRBV6-5
clone size: .
CDR3 DNA: TGTGCCAGCAGCCTCGTACTTACAGGGTCCGAGACCCAGTACTTC
CDR3 protein: CASSLVLTGSETQYF

J gene: TRBJ1-1
D gene: TRBD1
CDR3 length: 15
V gene: TRBV18
clone size: .
CDR3 DNA: TGTGCCAGCTCACTGGGACAGGGTGGAAACACTGAAGCTTTCTTT
CDR3 protein: CASSLGQGGNTEAFF

J gene: TRBJ2-7
D gene: TRBD1
CDR3 length: 16
V gene: TRBV6-4
clone size: .
CDR3 DNA: TGTGCCAGCAGCCTCCAACCGGGACAGGGGTTATACGAGCAGTACTTC
CDR3 protein: CASSLQPGQGLYEQYF

J gene: TRBJ2-7
D gene: .
CDR3 length: 15
V gene: TRBV27
clone size: .
CDR3 DNA: TGTGCCAGCAGTTTAGGAGTACAGGGAGACTACGAGCAGTACTTC
CDR3 protein: CASSLGVQGDYEQYF

J gene: TRBJ1-1
D gene: .
CDR3 length: 16
V gene: TRBV21-1
clone size: .
CDR3 DNA: TGTGCCAGCAGCAGCCGACTGAGGGTTTTGGTCACTGAAGCTTTCTTT
CDR3 protein: CASSSRLRVLVTEAFF

J gene: TRBJ2-1
D gene: TRBD1
CDR3 length: 14
V gene: TRBV11-3
clone size: .
CDR3 DNA: TGTGCCAGCAGCGACCGACAGGGGGTAAATGAGCAGTTCTTC
CDR3 protein: CASSDRQGVNEQFF

J gene: TRBJ1-1
D gene: .
CDR3 length: 15
V gene: TRBV19
clone size: .
CDR3 DNA: TGTGCCAGTAGACCGGACTTTCCCAAGAACACTGAAGCTTTCTTT
CDR3 protein: CASRPDFPKNTEAFF

J gene: TRBJ2-7
D gene: TRBD2
CDR3 length: 15
V gene: TRBV19
clone size: .
CDR3 DNA: TGTGCCAGTAGCAGGACTGGGGGGGTCGTCTACGAGCAGTACTTC
CDR3 protein: CASSRTGGVVYEQYF

J gene: TRBJ1-1
D gene: .
CDR3 length: 15
V gene: TRBV11-2
clone size: once
CDR3 DNA: TGTGCCAGCAGCTTAGAGGAGGGAGGGAACACTGAAGCTTTCTTT
CDR3 protein: CASSLEEGGNTEAFF